This T cell receptor beta chain was recovered during a study of OX40 agonist ivuxolimab in advanced cancers. In the study overall: Administration of intravenous ivuxolimab to patients occurred every 2 weeks at 0.01 to 10 mg/kg. At roughly 83% male, the cohort had a mean age of 60 years, ranging from 23 to 79.

Patients with autoimmune history or systemic immunosuppression were excluded. Measured with immunoSEQ multiplex PCR; TCRdb has only the in-frame clones, and not every one. The sample records 55,000 to 65,000 clones, 80% to 90% being singletons. The CDR3 covers 14 residues. V lost 8 bases and J lost 1; bases outside the gene matches: 8. Germline V CDR1 and CDR2: MNHEY, SVGAGI. The input for sequencing was CD4+ or CD8+ T cells sorted from blood, taken in a trial of the OX40 agonist ivuxolimab. The TCR sequence derives from an adult with an advanced solid tumor such as melanoma, head and neck, liver or kidney cancer. The V and J genes are TRBV6-5 and TRBJ2-7, with TRBD1 identical over 7 bases. The CDR3 DNA sequence: TGTGCCAGCGTCTTGGACAGGCCTTCCTACGAGCAGTACTTC. Translated, it gives CASVLDRPSYEQYF.